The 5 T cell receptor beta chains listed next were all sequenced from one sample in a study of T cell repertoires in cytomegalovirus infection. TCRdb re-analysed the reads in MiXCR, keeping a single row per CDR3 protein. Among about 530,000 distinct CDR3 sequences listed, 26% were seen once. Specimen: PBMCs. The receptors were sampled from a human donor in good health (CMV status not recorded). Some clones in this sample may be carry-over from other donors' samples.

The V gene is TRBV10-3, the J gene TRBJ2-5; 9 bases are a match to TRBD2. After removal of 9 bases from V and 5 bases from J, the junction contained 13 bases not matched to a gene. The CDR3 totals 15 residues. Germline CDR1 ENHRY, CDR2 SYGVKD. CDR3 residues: CAISTSGNTGETQYF. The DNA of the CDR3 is TGTGCCATTTCGACTAGCGGTAACACCGGGGAGACCCAGTACTTC.

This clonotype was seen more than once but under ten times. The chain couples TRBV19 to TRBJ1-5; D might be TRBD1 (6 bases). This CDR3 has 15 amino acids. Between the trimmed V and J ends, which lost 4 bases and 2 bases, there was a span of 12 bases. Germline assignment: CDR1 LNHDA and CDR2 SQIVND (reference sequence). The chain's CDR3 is CASSTIQGGNQPQHF. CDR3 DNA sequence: TGTGCCAGTAGTACGATACAGGGTGGCAATCAGCCCCAGCATTTT.

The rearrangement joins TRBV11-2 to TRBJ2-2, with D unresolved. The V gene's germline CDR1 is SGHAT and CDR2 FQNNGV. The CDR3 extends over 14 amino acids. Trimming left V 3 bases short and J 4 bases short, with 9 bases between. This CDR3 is CASSFGPATGELFF. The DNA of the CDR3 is TGTGCCAGCAGCTTCGGCCCGGCCACCGGGGAGCTGTTTTTT.

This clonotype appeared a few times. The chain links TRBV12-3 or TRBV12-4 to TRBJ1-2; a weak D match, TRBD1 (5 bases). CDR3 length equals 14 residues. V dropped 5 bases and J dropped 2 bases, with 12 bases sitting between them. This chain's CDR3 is CASSVDGTNYGYTF. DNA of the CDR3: TGTGCCAGCAGTGTTGACGGGACGAACTATGGCTACACCTTC.

The CDR3 nucleotides are TGTGCCAGCAGCTTCACAGGGGGCCCTAACTATGGCTACACCTTC. Its translation: CASSFTGGPNYGYTF. The rearrangement joins TRBV13 to TRBJ1-2; 9 bases align to TRBD1. In germline, CDR1 is PRHDT, CDR2 FYEKMQ (reference sequence). The CDR3 spans 15 residues. The J segment lost 0 bases and the V segment lost 3 bases, leaving 2 bases of the junction unmatched.